One sample yielded the 6 T cell receptor beta chains listed below, sequenced in a study of T cells in Graves' hyperthyroidism and ophthalmopathy. What was amplified from RNA transcripts were TCR beta CDR3 regions. First-round RT-PCR with HTBI primers amplified the TCR CDR3 region. Each CDR3 protein is one row after TCRdb ran MiXCR on the multiplex PCR reads. The table lists about 460,000 distinct CDR3 sequences, roughly 22% of them singletons, with around 50% in the top ten. Sequencing was carried out using blood. These receptor sequences come from a woman in her seventies with Graves' ophthalmopathy.

This clonotype appeared a few times. The chain is built from TRBV7-9 and TRBJ2-7; D is uncertain. Germline V lookup: CDR1 SEHNR, CDR2 FQNEAQ (reference sequence). The CDR3 extends over 14 amino acids. V lost 5 bases to trimming and J lost 1 base, with 12 bases between them. This chain's CDR3 is CASSPLSDSYEQYF. The CDR3 DNA follows: TGTGCCAGCAGCCCCCTAAGCGATTCCTACGAGCAGTACTTC.

V usage is TRBV28 and J usage is TRBJ1-4, with 11 bases matching TRBD1. CDR1 is MDHEN and CDR2 is SYDVKM in the germline V gene. This CDR3 has 15 residues. The trim removed 4 bases at V and 6 bases at J, leaving 4 bases unmatched. The CDR3 DNA is TGTGCCAGCAGTTCGTCGGGACAGGGGGATGAAAAACTGTTTTTT. This translates into CASSSSGQGDEKLFF.

This clonotype was detected many times. The chain uses TRBV12-3 or TRBV12-4 and TRBJ1-1; D not resolved. This CDR3 has 11 amino acids. The germline V and J ends were trimmed by 3 bases and 6 bases, with 5 bases remaining between them. The CDR3 DNA reads TGTGCCAGCAGTTTCAGCTCTGAAGCTTTCTTT. This sequence encodes CASSFSSEAFF.

This clonotype came up many times. DNA for the CDR3: TGTGCCAGCAGCGGACCAGGGGGAATAATGAACACTGAAGCTTTCTTT. Its protein product is CASSGPGGIMNTEAFF. J is TRBJ1-1 and V is TRBV6-1; TRBD1 matches 7 bases. V dropped 6 bases and J dropped 0; count of bases not matched to a gene: 10. Germline V lookup: CDR1 MNHNS, CDR2 SASEGT. CDR3 size: 16 residues.

This clonotype was seen at least ten times. J is TRBJ1-2 and V is TRBV27, with D hard to call. The germline V and J ends were trimmed by 5 bases and 4 bases, with 14 bases remaining between them. This CDR3 region has 14 residues. Germline lookup yields CDR1 MNHEY and CDR2 SMNVEV (reference sequence). This CDR3 is CASSLRADVYGYTF. CDR3 nucleotides: TGTGCCAGCAGTCTAAGGGCGGATGTCTATGGCTACACCTTC.

This clonotype was seen ten or more times. This chain joins TRBV12-3 or TRBV12-4 and TRBJ1-5, with D tentatively TRBD1 (5 bases). Trimming took 3 bases from V and 11 from J, leaving 20 bases between them. CDR3 length: 15 amino acids. CDR3 DNA sequence: TGTGCCAGCAGTTTGGGGGGAACCGTCTCGTTAGCCCAGCATTTT. Protein: CASSLGGTVSLAQHF.